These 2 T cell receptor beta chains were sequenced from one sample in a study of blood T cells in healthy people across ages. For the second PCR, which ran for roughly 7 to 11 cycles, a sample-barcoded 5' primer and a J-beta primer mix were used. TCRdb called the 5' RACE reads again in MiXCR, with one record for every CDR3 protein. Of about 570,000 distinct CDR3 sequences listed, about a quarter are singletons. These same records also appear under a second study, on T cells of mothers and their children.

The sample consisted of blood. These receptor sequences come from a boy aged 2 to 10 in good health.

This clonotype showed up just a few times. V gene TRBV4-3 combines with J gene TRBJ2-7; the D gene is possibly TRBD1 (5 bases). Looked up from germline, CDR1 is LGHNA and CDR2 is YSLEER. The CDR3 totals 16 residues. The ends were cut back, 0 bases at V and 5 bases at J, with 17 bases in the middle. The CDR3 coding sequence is TGCGCCAGCAGCCAAGATCTAGGCAGGGTTGTTGACGAGCAGTACTTC. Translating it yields CASSQDLGRVVDEQYF.

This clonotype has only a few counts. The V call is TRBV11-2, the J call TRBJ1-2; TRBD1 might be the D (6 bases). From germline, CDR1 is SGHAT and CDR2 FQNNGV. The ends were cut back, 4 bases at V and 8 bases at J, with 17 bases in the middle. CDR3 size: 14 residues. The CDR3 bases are TGTGCCAGCAGCTCCGAGAGGGGGATTAGCGGCTACACCTTC. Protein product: CASSSERGISGYTF. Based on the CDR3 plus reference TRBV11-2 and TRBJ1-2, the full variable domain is EAGVAQSPRYKIIEKRQSVAFWCNPISGHATLYWYQQILGQGPKLLIQFQNNGVVDDSQLPKDRFSAERLKGVDSTLKIQPAKLEDSAVYLCASSSERGISGYTFGSGTRLTVV.